This T cell receptor beta chain was sequenced for a study of T cell changes during pregnancy in multiple sclerosis. The CDR3 loop spans 15 amino acids. Trimming removed 3 bases from V and 4 bases from J, with 14 bases in between. Looked up from germline, CDR1 is SGDLS and CDR2 is YYNGEE. The assay was immunoSEQ multiplex PCR, and TCRdb's table has in-frame clones only and misses some. The sample has approximately 70,000 clones; 89% are singletons. V usage is TRBV9 and J usage is TRBJ1-5, with D possibly being TRBD1 (6 bases). The source of this sequence is a female donor in good health, enrolled as a control in a pregnancy study. The sequencing used peripheral blood, collected in the first trimester of pregnancy. CDR3 in amino acids: CASSASTGWNQPQHF. As DNA, the CDR3 is TGTGCCAGCAGCGCGTCGACAGGATGGAATCAGCCCCAGCATTTT.